In this sample, the clone carrying this T cell receptor beta chain turned up a few times. The target antigen is unknown. This sample is part of a study of identical twins. General study findings and limits: The authors noted that invariant MAIT and iNKT cells could partly confound zero-insertion analyses. Out-of-frame alpha sequences shared by twins were enriched for low generation probability.

All donors were healthy Caucasians. TCRdb reprocessed the 5' RACE reads via MiXCR and lists one record per CDR3 protein. Of about 340,000 distinct CDR3 sequences in the sample, around 12% are singletons; the top ten hold 7.2%. These records were also assigned to another study, of yellow fever vaccine responses in identical twins.

The material sequenced was CD8+ T cells sorted from blood. This clonotype originated in a woman between 18 and 29 years old in good health.

Written as DNA, the CDR3 is TGTGCCAGCAGTTTGGGACAGCCTCCAGGGGCCCAGTACTTC. It translates to CASSLGQPPGAQYF. This sequence joins TRBV6-5 and TRBJ2-5; 7 nucleotides match TRBD1. Germline V gene data show CDR1 as MNHEY and CDR2 as SVGAGI. J gave up 9 bases and V 4 bases, and 11 bases lay outside the gene matches. This CDR3 is 14 amino acids long.